Each of the 28 T cell receptor beta chains below was sequenced from the same sample in a study of shared clonotypes between healthy human individuals. Using immunoSEQ multiplex PCR, the repertoire was profiled, and TCRdb retains in-frame clones only, with some absent. The profile shows around 700,000 clones, about two thirds of them singletons. The specimen sequenced was memory CD4+ T cells sorted from blood. The subset: CD45RA-negative fraction. The origin of the receptors is a woman aged 25 to 39 in good health.

The chain employs TRBV27 and TRBJ2-2; 8 bases line up with TRBD1. CDR3 length: 17 amino acids. V was clipped by 6 bases and J by 0 bases; unmatched bases: 9. Germline-derived CDR1 and CDR2 are MNHEY and SMNVEV (reference sequence). The CDR3 loop reads CASSRRPQGANTGELFF. CDR3 coding DNA: TGTGCCAGCAGCCGGAGGCCACAGGGGGCGAACACCGGGGAGCTGTTTTTT.

The CDR3 reads CASSPTGGHDIQYF. Written as DNA, the CDR3 is TGTGCCAGCAGCCCGACAGGGGGACACGACATTCAGTACTTC. The chain couples TRBV7-2 to TRBJ2-4; 9 positions match TRBD1. CDR1 and CDR2 (germline): SGHTA, FQGNSA. This CDR3 region has 14 residues. V lost 5 bases and J lost 8; bases outside the gene matches: 7.

Here the CDR3 reads CASTSPAGGRYEQYF. The CDR3 nucleotides are TGTGCCAGCACCTCCCCCGCAGGGGGTAGATACGAGCAGTACTTC. The V and J genes are TRBV28 and TRBJ2-7, with 7 positions matching TRBD1. Germline CDR1 MDHEN, CDR2 SYDVKM. With V trimmed by 7 bases and J by 4 bases, 13 bases remained unmatched. The CDR3 length is 15 residues.

V usage is TRBV30 and J usage is TRBJ2-7, with 10 bases lining up with TRBD1. Unmatched junction bases numbered 3, after V lost 1 base and J lost 3 bases. This CDR3 comprises 14 residues. In germline, CDR1 is GTSNPN, CDR2 SVGIG (reference sequence). In DNA form, the CDR3 reads TGTGCCTGGAGTGAGGGACAGGGGCTCTACGAGCAGTACTTC. Its translation: CAWSEGQGLYEQYF. The variable domain in full, with the rest retrieved from reference TRBV30 and TRBJ2-7, is SQTIHQWPATLVQPVGSPLSLECTVEGTSNPNLYWYRQAAGRGLQLLFYSVGIGQISSEVPQNLSASRPQDRQFILSSKKLLLSDSGFYLCAWSEGQGLYEQYFGPGTRLTVT.

This clone was detected a few times. This rearrangement joins TRBV27 to TRBJ2-2; no reliable D call. V lost 3 bases, J lost 3 bases, and 8 bases lay in between. CDR3 length equals 14 residues. Germline-derived CDR1 and CDR2 are MNHEY and SMNVEV (reference sequence). This chain's CDR3 is CASSLQAYTGELFF. In DNA form, the CDR3 reads TGTGCCAGCAGTTTGCAGGCCTACACCGGGGAGCTGTTTTTT.

This rearrangement joins TRBV28 to TRBJ2-3, with 12 bases that match TRBD2. Per germline, CDR1 MDHEN and CDR2 SYDVKM. The CDR3 is made up of 16 amino acids. The trim removed 5 bases at V and 8 bases at J, leaving 11 bases unmatched. The CDR3 sequence is CASSPTSGGLIRTQYF. CDR3 nucleotide sequence: TGTGCCAGCAGTCCCACTAGCGGGGGGCTTATTCGTACGCAGTATTTT.

The chain combines TRBV18 with TRBJ2-3, with D hard to call. V was pared by 3 bases and J by 12 bases, with 10 bases between. Germline CDR1 is KGHSH and CDR2 is LQKENI. The CDR3 totals 11 residues. CDR3 DNA: TGTGCCAGCTCACCCTCAAAAACCCAGTATTTT. Encoded protein: CASSPSKTQYF.

The chain has TRBV6-4 and TRBJ2-2, with D perhaps TRBD1 or TRBD2 (5 bases each). Germline V gene sequence: CDR1 MRHNA, CDR2 SNTAGT. This CDR3 has 14 amino acids. The ends were cut back, 8 bases at V and 4 bases at J, with 14 bases in the middle. CDR3 coding DNA: TGTGCCAGCGCTCGGGCAGGGACCACCGGGGAGCTGTTTTTT. It is translated as CASARAGTTGELFF.

This chain connects TRBV9 to TRBJ2-7; D is ambiguous. The CDR3 has 10 residues. Germline loops: CDR1 SGDLS, CDR2 YYNGEE. Deletions cut 6 bases from V and 8 bases from J, with 9 bases between. The CDR3 sequence is CASTRAKQYF. The CDR3 nucleotides are TGTGCCAGCACCCGAGCGAAGCAGTACTTC. Based on the CDR3 plus reference TRBV9 and TRBJ2-7, the full variable domain is DSGVTQTPKHLITATGQRVTLRCSPRSGDLSVYWYQQSLDQGLQFLIQYYNGEERAKGNILERFSAQQFPDLHSELNLSSLELGDSALYFCASTRAKQYFGPGTRLTVT.

V is TRBV29-1 and J is TRBJ2-3; TRBD2 agrees at 8 bases. V lost 7 bases and J lost 2; bases outside the gene matches: 5. Per the germline V gene, CDR1 is SQVTM and CDR2 is ANQGSEA. This CDR3 contains 13 residues. As DNA, the CDR3 is TGCAGCGCCGGGGGGGGACACACAGATACGCAGTATTTT. Protein sequence: CSAGGGHTDTQYF.

This clone was seen a handful of times. The chain carries TRBV30 and TRBJ1-2; 10 bases are a match to TRBD1. Germline CDR1 GTSNPN, CDR2 SVGIG (reference sequence). The CDR3 has 11 residues. The CDR3 DNA sequence: TGTGCTAGGACAGGGGGGGATGGCTACACCTTC. Protein sequence: CARTGGDGYTF.

This chain links TRBV28 with TRBJ2-3; D may be TRBD1 (5 bases). This CDR3 has 18 amino acids. Per the germline V gene, CDR1 is MDHEN and CDR2 is SYDVKM. V gave up 6 bases and J gave up 6 bases, with 28 bases separating them. In DNA form, the CDR3 reads TGTGCCAGCAGCCCCACGCCTCGACAGCTTCACCATGGGGATACGCAGTATTTT. Residues: CASSPTPRQLHHGDTQYF.

This sequence joins TRBV5-1 and TRBJ1-1, with D perhaps matching TRBD1 (5 bases). V gave up 0 bases and J gave up 5 bases, with 11 bases separating them. Germline-derived CDR1 and CDR2 are SGHRS and YFSETQ. The CDR3 totals 14 residues. CDR3 coding DNA: TGCGCCAGCAGCTTGGAGGTGGGGGTGACTGAAGCTTTCTTT. Its protein product is CASSLEVGVTEAFF. Full variable domain (missing parts from reference TRBV5-1 and TRBJ1-1): KAGVTQTPRYLIKTRGQQVTLSCSPISGHRSVSWYQQTPGQGLQFLFEYFSETQRNKGNFPGRFSGRQFSNSRSEMNVSTLELGDSALYLCASSLEVGVTEAFFGQGTRLTVV.

With regard to this clone: A much larger clone is a single base away; this may be a read error. Other nucleotide sequences from this sample produce the same CDR3. The J gene is TRBJ2-1, the V gene TRBV5-1; D perhaps matches TRBD2 (6 bases). V lost 0 bases, J lost 1 base, and 8 bases lay in between. The CDR3 extends over 15 amino acids. Germline CDR1 is SGHRS and CDR2 is YFSETQ. CDR3 region: CASSLASGSYNEQFF. The CDR3, as DNA: TGCGCCAGCAGCTTGGCCAGCGGGTCCTACAATGAGCAGTTCTTC.

This CDR3 is CASSPGAGGARTEAFF. The CDR3 nucleotides read TGCGCCAGCAGCCCCGGGGCAGGGGGCGCGAGGACTGAAGCTTTCTTT. V is TRBV4-1 and J is TRBJ1-1; 8 nucleotides align to TRBD1. Germline CDR1 is MGHRA and CDR2 is YSYEKL. Trimming cost V 4 bases and J 5 bases; bases outside gene matches: 12. The CDR3 has 16 amino acids.

V usage is TRBV5-1 and J usage is TRBJ1-3, with D maybe TRBD1 (5 bases). Germline V gene sequence: CDR1 SGHRS, CDR2 YFSETQ. This CDR3 has 17 residues. V was shortened by 4 bases and J by 0 bases, with 17 bases between the two germline ends. The CDR3 protein is CASSPLTGSSSGNTIYF. The DNA for the CDR3 is TGCGCCAGCAGCCCCCTCACAGGCTCCAGCTCTGGAAACACCATATATTTT.

The rearrangement uses TRBV11-2 and TRBJ2-5, with D tentatively TRBD2 (5 bases). V was clipped by 8 bases and J by 5 bases, with 12 bases between them. This CDR3 is built from 12 residues. Germline V CDR1 and CDR2: SGHAT, FQNNGV. This chain's CDR3 is CASRKGDETQYF. The CDR3 DNA sequence: TGTGCCAGCCGAAAGGGAGATGAGACCCAGTACTTC.

This CDR3 is CASSLAQGGSNQPQHF. The CDR3 DNA follows: TGTGCCAGCAGCTTAGCACAGGGAGGGAGCAATCAGCCCCAGCATTTT. The chain combines TRBV7-8 with TRBJ1-5; a possible D gene is TRBD1 (6 bases). Trimming took off 0 bases at V and 1 base at J, with 10 bases between the two ends. Germline V gene lookup returns CDR1 SGHVS and CDR2 FQNEAQ. The CDR3 sequence is 16 residues long.

The chain couples TRBV28 to TRBJ2-1; TRBD1 might be the D (5 bases). The CDR3 extends over 12 amino acids. Trimming removed 3 bases at V and 10 bases at J, with 10 bases between. Germline assignment: CDR1 MDHEN and CDR2 SYDVKM. The CDR3 region has the DNA TGTGCCAGCAGTTTGACAGCACGGGAGCAGTTCTTC. It yields the protein CASSLTAREQFF.

The chain carries TRBV7-9 and TRBJ2-1, with TRBD2 matching 10 bases. CDR3 length equals 19 residues. The J segment lost 0 bases and the V segment lost 4 bases, leaving 12 bases of the junction unmatched. Germline-derived CDR1 and CDR2 are SEHNR and FQNEAQ (reference sequence). CDR3: CASSSLRSGRVSSYNEQFF. The CDR3 coding sequence is TGTGCCAGCAGCTCGCTTCGCAGCGGGAGGGTTAGCTCCTACAATGAGCAGTTCTTC.

Concerning this clone: The same CDR3 is also encoded by other DNA sequences in this sample. This chain joins TRBV30 and TRBJ1-2, with D unresolved. The CDR3 totals 12 residues. Trimming took off 1 base at V and 5 bases at J, with 8 bases between the two ends. Per germline, CDR1 GTSNPN and CDR2 SVGIG (reference sequence). Here the CDR3 reads CAWSALSYGYTF. As DNA, the CDR3 is TGTGCCTGGAGTGCTTTGAGTTATGGCTACACCTTC.

The V call is TRBV6-5, the J call TRBJ2-5; 10 bases match TRBD1. The V segment lost 2 bases and the J segment 10 bases; nucleotides outside the gene matches: 10. The CDR3 runs 15 residues. Per germline, CDR1 MNHEY and CDR2 SVGAGI. Here the CDR3 reads CASSYEGTGEDDQYF. In DNA, the CDR3 is TGTGCCAGCAGTTACGAGGGGACAGGGGAAGATGACCAGTACTTC.

The chain is built from TRBV5-1 and TRBJ2-1; 14 nucleotides align to TRBD2. CDR3 length: 17 amino acids. Germline V gene sequence: CDR1 SGHRS, CDR2 YFSETQ. V lost 0 bases and J lost 4; bases outside the gene matches: 3. The CDR3 spells CASSLGLAGGRYNEQFF. DNA of the CDR3: TGCGCCAGCAGCTTGGGACTAGCGGGAGGGAGATACAATGAGCAGTTCTTC.

The rearrangement joins TRBV7-2 to TRBJ1-4; maybe TRBD1 (5 bases). Between the trimmed V and J ends, which lost 2 bases and 1 base, there was a span of 17 bases. Germline CDR1 and CDR2: SGHTA and FQGNSA. This CDR3 spans 18 amino acids. CDR3 DNA sequence: TGTGCCAGCAGCTTATTTCTTACAGGTTTGGGAACTAATGAAAAACTGTTTTTT. Its protein product is CASSLFLTGLGTNEKLFF.

The V and J genes are TRBV28 and TRBJ1-5, with D maybe TRBD1 (5 bases). Germline assignment: CDR1 MDHEN and CDR2 SYDVKM. Between the trimmed V and J ends, which lost 5 bases and 0 bases, there was a span of 14 bases. This CDR3 region has 16 residues. DNA for the CDR3: TGTGCCAGCAGTCTTCAGTGGGGCTTTAGCAATCAGCCCCAGCATTTT. It is translated as CASSLQWGFSNQPQHF.

For the CDR3, the DNA is TGTGCCAGCAGCTTTAGACAGGGGGCTACCGGGGCCAACGTCCTGACTTTC. Protein sequence: CASSFRQGATGANVLTF. The chain combines TRBV7-8 with TRBJ2-6, with 10 bases that match TRBD1. The ends lost 3 bases at V and 4 bases at J; junction bases unmatched: 6. This CDR3 has 17 residues. Per the germline V gene, CDR1 is SGHVS and CDR2 is FQNEAQ.

The rearrangement joins TRBV7-9 to TRBJ1-1, with no clear D. Germline CDR1 is SEHNR and CDR2 is FQNEAQ (reference sequence). The V gene lost 5 bases and the J gene lost 2 bases, with 9 bases spanning the gap. The CDR3 totals 13 residues. The CDR3 DNA follows: TGTGCCAGCAGCCCCCCCCCAAACACTGAAGCTTTCTTT. Translating it yields CASSPPPNTEAFF.

A word on this clone: This CDR3 is also generated by other DNA sequences in the sample. This chain connects TRBV19 to TRBJ2-3; no reliable D call. CDR1 and CDR2 (germline): LNHDA, SQIVND (reference sequence). CDR3 length equals 13 residues. Trimming pared 5 bases from V and 1 base from J, leaving 7 bases between. CDR3 nucleotides: TGTGCCAGTAGTTCACCGGGCACAGATACGCAGTATTTT. This encodes CASSSPGTDTQYF.